What follows is one TCR beta chain and its context. Method: immunoSEQ multiplex PCR; TCRdb's copy keeps in-frame clones and lacks some. The sample lists 22,000 or so clones; roughly 79% were seen once. CDR1 is MDHEN, CDR2 SYDVKM, per germline. Trimming cost V 8 bases and J 0 bases, with 17 bases left between them. The CDR3 covers 16 residues. This entry belongs to a study of STAT5B mutations in CD4+ large granular lymphocyte leukemia. About the research overall: Among healthy donors, a particular HLA allele went with more CDR3 'QG' motifs.

The receptor comes from a human donor in good health. The sample consisted of CD4+ T cells from blood buffy coats. This rearrangement joins TRBV28 to TRBJ2-1; possibly TRBD2 for D (5 bases). DNA for the CDR3: TGTGCCAGCTTGCGGGCGGCCGCGAGCTCCTACAATGAGCAGTTCTTC. The encoded protein is CASLRAAASSYNEQFF.